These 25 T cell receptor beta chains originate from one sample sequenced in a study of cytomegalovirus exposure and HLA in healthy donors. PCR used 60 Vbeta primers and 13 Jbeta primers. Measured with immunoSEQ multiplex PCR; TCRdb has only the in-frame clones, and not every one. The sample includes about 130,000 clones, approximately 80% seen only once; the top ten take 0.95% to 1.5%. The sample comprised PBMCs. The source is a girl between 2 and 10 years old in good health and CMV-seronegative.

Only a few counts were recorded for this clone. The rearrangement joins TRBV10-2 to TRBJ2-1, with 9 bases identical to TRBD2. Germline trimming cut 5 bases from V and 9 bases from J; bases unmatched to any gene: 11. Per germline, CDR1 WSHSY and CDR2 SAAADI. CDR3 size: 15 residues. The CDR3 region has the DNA TGCGCCAGCAGTTTAGCGGGAGCAAGGGGCGGTGAGCAGTTCTTC. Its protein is CASSLAGARGGEQFF.

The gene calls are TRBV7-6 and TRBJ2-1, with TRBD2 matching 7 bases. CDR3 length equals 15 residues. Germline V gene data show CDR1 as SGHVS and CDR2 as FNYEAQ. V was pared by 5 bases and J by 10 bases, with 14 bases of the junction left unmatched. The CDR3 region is CASSAGLVLSDEQFF. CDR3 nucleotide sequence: TGTGCCAGCAGCGCCGGACTAGTCCTGAGCGACGAGCAGTTCTTC. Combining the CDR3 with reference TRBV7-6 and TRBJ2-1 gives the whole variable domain GAGVSQSPRYKVTKRGQDVALRCDPISGHVSLYWYRQALGQGPEFLTYFNYEAQQDKSGLPNDRFSAERPEGSISTLTIQRTEQRDSAMYRCASSAGLVLSDEQFFGPGTRLTVL.

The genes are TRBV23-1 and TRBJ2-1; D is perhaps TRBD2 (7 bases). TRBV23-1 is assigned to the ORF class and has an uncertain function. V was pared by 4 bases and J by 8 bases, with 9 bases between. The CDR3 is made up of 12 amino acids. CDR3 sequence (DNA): TGCGCCAGCAGTCGGGGGGGCCATGAGCAGTTCTTC. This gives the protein CASSRGGHEQFF.

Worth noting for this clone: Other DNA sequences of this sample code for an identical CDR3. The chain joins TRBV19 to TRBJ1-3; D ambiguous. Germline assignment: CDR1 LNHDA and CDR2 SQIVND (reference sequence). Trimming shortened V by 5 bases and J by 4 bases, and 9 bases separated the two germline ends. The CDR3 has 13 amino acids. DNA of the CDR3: TGTGCCAGTAGTGCCTCACGGGGAAACACCATATATTTT. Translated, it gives CASSASRGNTIYF.

The CDR3 here is CASSVEGRGVNEQFF. The DNA for the CDR3 is TGTGCCAGCAGCGTAGAGGGCAGGGGGGTAAATGAGCAGTTCTTC. V usage is TRBV9 and J usage is TRBJ2-1, with a weak D call TRBD1 (7 bases). CDR1 and CDR2 from the germline V gene are SGDLS and YYNGEE. The V gene lost 0 bases and the J gene lost 7 bases, with 14 bases spanning the gap. This CDR3 has 15 amino acids.

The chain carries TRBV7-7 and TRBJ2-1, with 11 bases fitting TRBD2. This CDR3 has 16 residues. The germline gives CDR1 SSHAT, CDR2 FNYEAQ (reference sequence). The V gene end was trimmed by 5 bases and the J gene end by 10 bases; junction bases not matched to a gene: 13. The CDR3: CASSAGTSGWVGEQFF. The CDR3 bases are TGTGCCAGCAGCGCCGGGACTAGCGGTTGGGTTGGCGAGCAGTTCTTC.

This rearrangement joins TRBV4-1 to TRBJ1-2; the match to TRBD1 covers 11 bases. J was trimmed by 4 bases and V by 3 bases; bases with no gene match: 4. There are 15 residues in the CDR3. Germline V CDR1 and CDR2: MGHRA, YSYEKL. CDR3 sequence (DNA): TGCGCCAGCAGCCACAAGGGACAGGGGGGCTATGGCTACACCTTC. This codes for CASSHKGQGGYGYTF.

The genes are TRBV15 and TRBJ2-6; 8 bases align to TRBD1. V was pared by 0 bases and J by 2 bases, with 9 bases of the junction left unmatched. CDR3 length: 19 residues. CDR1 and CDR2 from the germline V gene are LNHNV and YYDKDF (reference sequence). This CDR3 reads CATSRENRQGTPGANVLTF. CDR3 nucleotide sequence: TGTGCCACCAGCAGAGAAAATAGACAGGGGACGCCTGGGGCCAACGTCCTGACTTTC.

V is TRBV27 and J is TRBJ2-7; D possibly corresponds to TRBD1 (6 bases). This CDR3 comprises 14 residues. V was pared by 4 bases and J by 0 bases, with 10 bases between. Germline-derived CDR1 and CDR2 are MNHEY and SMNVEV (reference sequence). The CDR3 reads CASSYQGISYEQYF. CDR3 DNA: TGTGCCAGCAGTTACCAGGGGATCTCCTACGAGCAGTACTTC.

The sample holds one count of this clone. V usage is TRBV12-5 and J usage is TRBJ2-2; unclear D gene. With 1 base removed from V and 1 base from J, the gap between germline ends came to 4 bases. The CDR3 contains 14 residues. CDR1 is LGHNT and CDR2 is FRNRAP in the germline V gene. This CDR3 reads CASGLAGNTGELFF. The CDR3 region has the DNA TGTGCTAGTGGTTTGGCAGGGAACACCGGGGAGCTGTTTTTT.

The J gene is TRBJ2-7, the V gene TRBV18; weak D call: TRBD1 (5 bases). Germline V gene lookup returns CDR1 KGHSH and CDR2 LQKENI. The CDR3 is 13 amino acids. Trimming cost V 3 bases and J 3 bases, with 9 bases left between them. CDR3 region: CASSPWQGYEQYF. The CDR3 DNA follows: TGTGCCAGCTCACCCTGGCAGGGCTACGAGCAGTACTTC.

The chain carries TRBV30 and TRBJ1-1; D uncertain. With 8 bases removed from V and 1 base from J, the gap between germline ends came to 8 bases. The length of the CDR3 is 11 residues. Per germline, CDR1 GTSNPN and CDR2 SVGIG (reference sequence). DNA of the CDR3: TGTGCCGGAGAGAGGAACACTGAAGCTTTCTTT. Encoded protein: CAGERNTEAFF.

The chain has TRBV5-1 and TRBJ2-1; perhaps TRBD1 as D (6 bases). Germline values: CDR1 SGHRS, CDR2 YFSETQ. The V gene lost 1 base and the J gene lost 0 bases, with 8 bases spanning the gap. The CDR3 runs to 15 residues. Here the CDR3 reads CASSLTQGSYNEQFF. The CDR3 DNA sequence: TGCGCCAGCAGCTTGACACAGGGCTCCTACAATGAGCAGTTCTTC. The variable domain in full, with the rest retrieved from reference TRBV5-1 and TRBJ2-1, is KAGVTQTPRYLIKTRGQQVTLSCSPISGHRSVSWYQQTPGQGLQFLFEYFSETQRNKGNFPGRFSGRQFSNSRSEMNVSTLELGDSALYLCASSLTQGSYNEQFFGPGTRLTVL.

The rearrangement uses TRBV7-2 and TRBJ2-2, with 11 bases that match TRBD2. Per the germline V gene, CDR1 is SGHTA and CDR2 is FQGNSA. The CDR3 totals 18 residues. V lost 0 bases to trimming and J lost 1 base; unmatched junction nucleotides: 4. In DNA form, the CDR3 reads TGTGCCAGCAGCTTAGCGTTACTAGCGGGGGTGAACACCGGGGAGCTGTTTTTT. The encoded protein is CASSLALLAGVNTGELFF.

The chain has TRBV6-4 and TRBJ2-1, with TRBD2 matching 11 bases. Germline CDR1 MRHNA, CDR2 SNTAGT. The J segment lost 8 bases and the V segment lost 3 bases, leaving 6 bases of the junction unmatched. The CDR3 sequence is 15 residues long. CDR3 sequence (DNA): TGTGCCAGCAGTGAGCGTCTAGCGGGAGGTGATGAGCAGTTCTTC. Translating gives CASSERLAGGDEQFF.

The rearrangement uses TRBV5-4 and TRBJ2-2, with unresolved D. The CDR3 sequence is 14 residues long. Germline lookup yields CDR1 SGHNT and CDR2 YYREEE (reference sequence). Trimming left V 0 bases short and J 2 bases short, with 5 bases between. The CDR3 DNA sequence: TGTGCCAGCAGCTTGGACAGCAACACCGGGGAGCTGTTTTTT. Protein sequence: CASSLDSNTGELFF.

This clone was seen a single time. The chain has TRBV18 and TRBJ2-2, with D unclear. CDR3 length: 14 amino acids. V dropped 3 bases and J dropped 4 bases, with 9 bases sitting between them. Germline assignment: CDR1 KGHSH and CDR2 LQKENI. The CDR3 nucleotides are TGTGCCAGCTCACCCTCTGAGGCCACCGGGGAGCTGTTTTTT. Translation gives CASSPSEATGELFF.

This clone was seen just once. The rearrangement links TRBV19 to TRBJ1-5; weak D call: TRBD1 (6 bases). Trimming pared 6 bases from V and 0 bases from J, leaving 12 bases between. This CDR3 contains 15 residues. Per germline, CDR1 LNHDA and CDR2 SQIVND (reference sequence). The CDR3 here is CASSRDILSNQPQHF. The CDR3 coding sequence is TGTGCCAGTAGCCGGGACATACTTAGCAATCAGCCCCAGCATTTT.

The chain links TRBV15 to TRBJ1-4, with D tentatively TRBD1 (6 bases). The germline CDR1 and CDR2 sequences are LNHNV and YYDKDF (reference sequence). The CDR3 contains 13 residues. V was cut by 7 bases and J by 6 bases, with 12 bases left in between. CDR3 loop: CATMQGRDEKLFF. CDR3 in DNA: TGTGCCACCATGCAGGGGAGGGATGAAAAACTGTTTTTT.

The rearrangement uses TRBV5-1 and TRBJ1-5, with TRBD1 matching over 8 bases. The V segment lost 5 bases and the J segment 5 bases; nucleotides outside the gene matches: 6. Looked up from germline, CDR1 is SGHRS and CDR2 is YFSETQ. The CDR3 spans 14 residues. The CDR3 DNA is TGCGCCAGCAGTCCAGGACAGGGTCATCAGCCCCAGCATTTT. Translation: CASSPGQGHQPQHF.

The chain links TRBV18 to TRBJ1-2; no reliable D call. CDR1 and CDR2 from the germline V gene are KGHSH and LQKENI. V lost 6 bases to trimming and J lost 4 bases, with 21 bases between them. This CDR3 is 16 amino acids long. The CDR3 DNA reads TGTGCCAGCTCTCCCACCGGGTCCCTCAGCGGCTATGGCTACACCTTC. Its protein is CASSPTGSLSGYGYTF.

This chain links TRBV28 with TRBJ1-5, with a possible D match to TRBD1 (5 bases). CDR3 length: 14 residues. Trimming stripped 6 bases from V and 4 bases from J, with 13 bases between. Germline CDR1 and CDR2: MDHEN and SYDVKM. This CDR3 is CASSPDTGNQPQHF. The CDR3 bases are TGTGCCAGCAGCCCAGATACAGGTAATCAGCCCCAGCATTTT. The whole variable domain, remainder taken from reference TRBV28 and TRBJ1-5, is DVKVTQSSRYLVKRTGEKVFLECVQDMDHENMFWYRQDPGLGLRLIYFSYDVKMKEKGDIPEGYSVSREKKERFSLILESASTNQTSMYLCASSPDTGNQPQHFGDGTRLSIL.

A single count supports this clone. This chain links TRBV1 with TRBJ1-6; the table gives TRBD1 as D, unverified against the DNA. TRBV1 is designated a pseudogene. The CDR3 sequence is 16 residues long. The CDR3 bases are TGCACCAGCAGCCACTATGGGACAGGAACTAATTCACCCCTCCACTTT. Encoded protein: CTSSHYGTGTNSPLHF.

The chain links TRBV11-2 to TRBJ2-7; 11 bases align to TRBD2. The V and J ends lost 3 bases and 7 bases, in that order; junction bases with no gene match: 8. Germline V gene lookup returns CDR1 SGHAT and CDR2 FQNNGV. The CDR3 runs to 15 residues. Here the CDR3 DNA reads TGTGCCAGCAGCTTTAGCGGGAGGGCTATATGGGAGCAGTACTTC. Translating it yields CASSFSGRAIWEQYF.

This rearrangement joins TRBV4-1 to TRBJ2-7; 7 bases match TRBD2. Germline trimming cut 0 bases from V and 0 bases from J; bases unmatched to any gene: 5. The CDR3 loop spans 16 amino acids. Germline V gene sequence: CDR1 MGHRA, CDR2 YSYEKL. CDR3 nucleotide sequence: TGCGCCAGCAGCCAAGATAGGGAGGGGAGCTCCTACGAGCAGTACTTC. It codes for CASSQDREGSSYEQYF.